This T cell receptor (beta chain) was captured by sequencing in a study of T cell changes during pregnancy in multiple sclerosis. V lost 7 bases to trimming and J lost 3 bases, with 5 bases between them. Germline assignment: CDR1 MDHEN and CDR2 SYDVKM. This CDR3 is built from 11 residues. Some clones are missing from TCRdb's copy, which holds only in-frame ones; the method was immunoSEQ multiplex PCR. Of approximately 97,000 clones listed, about nine tenths are singletons. The V and J genes are TRBV28 and TRBJ2-3; D ambiguous. This TCR was recovered from a female donor in good health, enrolled as a control in a pregnancy study. Material: peripheral blood, obtained after pregnancy. The CDR3 protein is CASTVTDTQYF. The CDR3 region has the DNA TGTGCCAGCACCGTGACAGATACGCAGTATTTT.